The sequence of this TCR beta chain was determined in a study of control samples from healthy donors and cancer patients. The CDR3 consists of 15 residues. The germline gives CDR1 SGHRS, CDR2 YFSETQ. Trimming left V 0 bases short and J 4 bases short, with 13 bases between. Data came from immunoSEQ multiplex PCR; TCRdb stores just in-frame clones and leaves some out. The repertoire holds almost 85,000 clones, with 94% as singletons. The specimen was blood. The clonotype was recovered from a woman aged 18-30 years in good health. The chain combines TRBV5-1 with TRBJ1-1, with no clear D. The CDR3, as DNA: TGCGCCAGCAGCTTGGGAGACCTTCAAGGCACTGAAGCTTTCTTT. Translation: CASSLGDLQGTEAFF.